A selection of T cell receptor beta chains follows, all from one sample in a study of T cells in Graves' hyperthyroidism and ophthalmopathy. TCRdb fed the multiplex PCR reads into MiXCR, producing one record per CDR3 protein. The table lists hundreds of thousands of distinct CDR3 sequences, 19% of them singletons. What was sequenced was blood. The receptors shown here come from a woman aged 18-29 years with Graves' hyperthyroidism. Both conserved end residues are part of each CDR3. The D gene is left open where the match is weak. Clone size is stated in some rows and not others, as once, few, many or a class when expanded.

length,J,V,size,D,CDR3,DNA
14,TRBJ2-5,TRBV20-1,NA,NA,CSARTWRELRIQYF,TGCAGTGCACGGACATGGCGCGAACTGAGGATCCAGTACTTC
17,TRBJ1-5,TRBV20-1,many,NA,CSARDYRIAVANQPQHF,TGCAGTGCTAGAGATTATCGAATAGCAGTTGCTAATCAGCCCCAGCATTTT
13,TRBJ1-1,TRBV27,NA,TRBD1,CASGNRGRTEAFF,TGTGCCAGCGGAAACAGGGGTCGCACTGAAGCTTTCTTT
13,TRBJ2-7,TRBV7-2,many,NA,CASSFGGYYEQYF,TGTGCCAGCAGCTTCGGCGGATACTACGAGCAGTACTTC
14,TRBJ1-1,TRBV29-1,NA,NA,CSVDMGGPNTEAFF,TGCAGCGTTGACATGGGGGGACCGAACACTGAAGCTTTCTTT
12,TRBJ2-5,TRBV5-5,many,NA,CASGMLEETQYF,TGTGCCAGCGGCATGTTGGAAGAGACCCAGTACTTC
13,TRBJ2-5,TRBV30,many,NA,CAWGTGLQETQYF,TGTGCCTGGGGAACTGGACTCCAAGAGACCCAGTACTTC
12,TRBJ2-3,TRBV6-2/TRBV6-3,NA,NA,CATSEIGDTQYF,TGTGCCACCAGTGAGATCGGAGATACGCAGTATTTT
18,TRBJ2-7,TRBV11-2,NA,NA,CASSLRVTGFKDPYEQYF,TGTGCCAGCAGCTTAAGGGTAACAGGGTTTAAGGACCCCTACGAGCAGTACTTC
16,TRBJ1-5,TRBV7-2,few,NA,CASSLAHRESNQPQHF,TGTGCCAGCAGCTTAGCGCACAGAGAAAGCAATCAGCCCCAGCATTTT
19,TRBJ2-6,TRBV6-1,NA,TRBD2,CASSGGLAGGLAGANVLTF,TGTGCCAGCAGTGGCGGACTAGCGGGGGGGCTGGCTGGGGCCAACGTCCTGACTTTC
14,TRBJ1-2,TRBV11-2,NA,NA,CASSLLASNYGFTF,TGTGCCAGCAGCTTATTAGCCAGTAACTATGGCTTCACCTTC
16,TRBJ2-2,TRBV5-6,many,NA,CASSLGWKRRTGELFF,TGTGCCAGCAGCTTGGGGTGGAAGCGGCGGACCGGGGAGCTGTTTTTT
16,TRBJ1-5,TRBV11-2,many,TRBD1,CASSLNTGVKRQPQHF,TGTGCCAGCAGCTTAAACACAGGGGTAAAACGTCAGCCCCAGCATTTT
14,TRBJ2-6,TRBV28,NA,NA,CATTQTSGANVLTF,TGTGCCACCACCCAGACCTCTGGGGCCAACGTCCTGACTTTC
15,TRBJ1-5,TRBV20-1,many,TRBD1,CSARDSDRGAQPQHF,TGCAGTGCTAGAGATTCCGACAGGGGGGCTCAGCCCCAGCATTTT
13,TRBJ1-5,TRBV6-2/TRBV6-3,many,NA,CASSYWGDQPQHF,TGTGCCAGCAGTTACTGGGGGGATCAGCCCCAGCATTTT
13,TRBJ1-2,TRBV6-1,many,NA,CASGVGANYGYTF,TGTGCCAGCGGGGTCGGGGCAAACTATGGCTACACCTTC
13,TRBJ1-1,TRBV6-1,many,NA,CASMVTQDTEAFF,TGTGCCAGCATGGTGACCCAGGACACTGAAGCTTTCTTT
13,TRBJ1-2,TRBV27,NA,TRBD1,CASRDSEPEGYTF,TGTGCCAGCCGGGACAGCGAGCCCGAAGGCTACACCTTC
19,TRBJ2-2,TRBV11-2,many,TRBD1,CASSLVPGGAGVVSGELFF,TGTGCCAGCAGCTTAGTTCCAGGGGGCGCCGGTGTTGTTTCCGGGGAGCTGTTTTTT
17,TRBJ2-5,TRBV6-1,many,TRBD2,CASSPLFSGGRAETQYF,TGTGCCAGCAGCCCCCTTTTTAGCGGGGGGCGGGCCGAGACCCAGTACTTC
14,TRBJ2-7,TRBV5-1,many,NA,CASSLATSSYEQYF,TGCGCCAGCAGCTTGGCGACCTCATCCTACGAGCAGTACTTC
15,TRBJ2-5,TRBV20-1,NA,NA,CSARDWGDIQETQYF,TGCAGTGCTAGAGATTGGGGAGATATCCAAGAGACCCAGTACTTC
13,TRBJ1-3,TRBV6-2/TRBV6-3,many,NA,CASSRFGGNTIYF,TGTGCCAGCAGCCGTTTTGGTGGAAACACCATATATTTT
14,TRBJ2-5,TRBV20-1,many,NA,CSAREWGHQETQYF,TGCAGTGCTAGAGAGTGGGGACACCAAGAGACCCAGTACTTC
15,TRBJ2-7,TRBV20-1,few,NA,CSAREGGALSYEQYF,TGCAGTGCTAGAGAGGGGGGGGCTCTCTCCTACGAGCAGTACTTC
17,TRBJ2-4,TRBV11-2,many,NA,CASSQLAEGIAKNIQYF,TGTGCCAGCAGCCAACTCGCCGAGGGGATAGCCAAAAACATTCAGTACTTC
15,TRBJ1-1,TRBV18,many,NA,CASSPPAGGNTEAFF,TGTGCCAGCTCACCACCCGCGGGAGGGAACACTGAAGCTTTCTTT
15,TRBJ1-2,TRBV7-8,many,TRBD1,CASSLRTGTGSGYTF,TGTGCCAGCAGCTTAAGGACAGGAACGGGGTCTGGCTACACCTTC
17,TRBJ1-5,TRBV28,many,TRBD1,CASSYGTGGRMNQPQHF,TGTGCCAGCAGTTACGGGACAGGGGGGAGGATGAATCAGCCCCAGCATTTT
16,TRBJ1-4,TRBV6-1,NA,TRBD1,CASSIRPGQGHEKLFF,TGTGCCAGCAGTATCCGACCGGGACAGGGTCATGAAAAACTGTTTTTT
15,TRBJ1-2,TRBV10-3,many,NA,CAIRAIPTGTYGYTF,TGTGCCATCAGGGCCATACCGACAGGAACCTATGGCTACACCTTC
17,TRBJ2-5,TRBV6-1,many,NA,CASTLTGGLDKLETQYF,TGTGCCAGCACCTTAACAGGGGGACTAGATAAATTAGAGACCCAGTACTTC
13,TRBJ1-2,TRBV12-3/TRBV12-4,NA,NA,CASTGQLGYGYTF,TGTGCCAGCACAGGACAACTCGGTTATGGCTACACCTTC
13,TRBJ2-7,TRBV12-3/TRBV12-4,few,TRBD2,CASSRGLNYEQYF,TGTGCCAGCAGTCGGGGACTAAACTACGAGCAGTACTTC
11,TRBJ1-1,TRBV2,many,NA,CASGNTQAAFF,TGTGCCAGCGGTAACACCCAAGCAGCTTTCTTT
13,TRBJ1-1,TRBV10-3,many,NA,CAISDRGNTEAFF,TGTGCCATCAGTGACAGGGGTAACACTGAAGCTTTCTTT
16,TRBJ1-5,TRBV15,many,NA,CATSSRRAGANQPQHF,TGTGCCACCAGCAGCCGACGGGCAGGGGCGAACCAGCCCCAGCATTTT
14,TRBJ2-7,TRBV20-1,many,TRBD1,CSARGGQGFYEQYF,TGCAGTGCTAGAGGGGGACAGGGATTCTACGAGCAGTACTTC
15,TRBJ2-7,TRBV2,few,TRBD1,CASSQDRLNSYEQYF,TGTGCCAGCAGTCAGGACAGGCTCAACTCCTACGAGCAGTACTTC
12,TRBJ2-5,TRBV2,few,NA,CASGSGAETQYF,TGTGCCAGCGGCTCAGGGGCAGAGACCCAGTACTTC
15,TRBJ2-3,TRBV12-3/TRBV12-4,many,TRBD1,CASSPTGGSTDTQYF,TGTGCCAGCAGCCCGACAGGGGGAAGCACAGATACGCAGTATTTT
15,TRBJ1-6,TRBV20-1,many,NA,CSAEEGEAYNSPLHF,TGCAGTGCCGAGGAGGGGGAGGCCTATAATTCACCCCTCCACTTT
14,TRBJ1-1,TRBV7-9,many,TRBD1,CASSTGTGNTEAFF,TGTGCCAGCAGCACCGGGACAGGGAACACTGAAGCTTTCTTT
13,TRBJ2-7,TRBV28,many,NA,CASSFDENYEQYF,TGTGCCAGCAGTTTCGACGAAAACTACGAGCAGTACTTC
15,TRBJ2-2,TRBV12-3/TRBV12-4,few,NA,CASLPTGKNTGELFF,TGTGCCAGCCTACCGACGGGAAAGAACACCGGGGAGCTGTTTTTT
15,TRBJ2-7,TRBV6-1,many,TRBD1,CASCPGQVRSYEQCF,TGTGCCAGCTGTCCCGGACAGGTTCGCTCCTACGAGCAGTGCTTC
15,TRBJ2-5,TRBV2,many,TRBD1,CASSDLGQFRETQYF,TGTGCCAGCAGTGACCTGGGACAGTTCAGGGAGACCCAGTACTTC
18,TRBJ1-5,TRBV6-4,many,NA,CASSRTLGVSGSNQPQHF,TGTGCCAGCAGCCGCACGCTTGGGGTTAGCGGGAGCAATCAGCCCCAGCATTTT
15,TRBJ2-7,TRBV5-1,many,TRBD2,CASSLGTSGAYEQYF,TGCGCCAGCAGCTTGGGGACTAGCGGGGCTTACGAGCAGTACTTC
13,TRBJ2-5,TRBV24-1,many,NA,CATSTYSTETQYF,TGTGCCACCTCAACTTACTCGACAGAGACCCAGTACTTC
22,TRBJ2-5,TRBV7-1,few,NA,CASSSPGANQTSAPLSVETQYF,TGTGCCAGCAGCTCCCCCGGGGCGAACCAAACGTCCGCGCCTCTATCGGTAGAGACCCAGTACTTC
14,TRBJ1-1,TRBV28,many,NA,CASNMGYTSFVTFF,TGTGCCAGCAACATGGGCTACACTTCATTTGTAACTTTCTTT
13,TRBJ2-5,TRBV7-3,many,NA,CASSLDGKETQYF,TGTGCCAGCAGCCTCGACGGCAAGGAGACCCAGTACTTC
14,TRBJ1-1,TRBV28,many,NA,CAVRGGDWNTEAFF,TGTGCTGTGCGCGGGGGCGATTGGAACACTGAAGCTTTCTTT
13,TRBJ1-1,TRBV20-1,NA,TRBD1,CSAGTGVGTEAFF,TGCAGTGCTGGGACAGGGGTGGGCACTGAAGCTTTCTTT
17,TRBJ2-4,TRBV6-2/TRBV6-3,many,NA,CASSYQTETLAKNIQYF,TGTGCCAGCAGTTACCAGACGGAGACTCTAGCCAAAAACATTCAGTACTTC
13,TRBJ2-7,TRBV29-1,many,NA,CSVEVGQNHEQYF,TGCAGCGTTGAAGTAGGCCAGAACCACGAGCAGTACTTC